The 9 T cell receptor beta chains given below trace back to one sample, sequenced in a study of blood T cell repertoires in COVID-19. The method was immunoSEQ multiplex PCR; TCRdb's version includes in-frame clones alone and lacks a portion of them. In the table there are 80,000 to 85,000 clones, about four fifths of which are singletons. The sequencing sample was made of peripheral blood. These receptors all come from a human donor in a cohort sampled during active COVID-19.

J is TRBJ1-5 and V is TRBV6-5; TRBD1 is a possible D gene (6 bases). Trimming pared 0 bases from V and 7 bases from J, leaving 13 bases between. Looked up from germline, CDR1 is MNHEY and CDR2 is SVGAGI. The CDR3 has 15 amino acids. The chain's CDR3 is CASSYSGGANQPQHF. The CDR3 DNA reads TGTGCCAGCAGTTACTCGGGGGGGGCAAACCAGCCCCAGCATTTT.

The V and J genes are TRBV19 and TRBJ2-1; 9 nucleotides align to TRBD1. The CDR3 consists of 17 residues. V lost 4 bases and J lost 6; bases outside the gene matches: 13. CDR1 and CDR2 (germline): LNHDA, SQIVND (reference sequence). The CDR3 here is CASSTRLGTGPVNEQFF. CDR3 DNA: TGTGCCAGTAGTACCCGGCTCGGGACAGGGCCCGTCAATGAGCAGTTCTTC.

The chain uses TRBV10-3 and TRBJ2-3, with a weak D call TRBD2 (7 bases). Looked up from germline, CDR1 is ENHRY and CDR2 is SYGVKD. This CDR3 comprises 14 residues. The ends were cut back, 10 bases at V and 0 bases at J, with 14 bases in the middle. CDR3 loop: CASNPGGSTDTQYF. The CDR3 nucleotides are TGTGCCAGTAATCCGGGGGGCAGCACAGATACGCAGTATTTT.

The rearrangement uses TRBV7-9 and TRBJ2-7, with 8 bases lining up with TRBD1. Trimming cost V 4 bases and J 4 bases; bases outside gene matches: 0. The germline gives CDR1 SEHNR, CDR2 FQNEAQ (reference sequence). The CDR3 spans 12 residues. DNA for the CDR3: TGTGCCAGCAGCTGGACAGGGTACGAGCAGTACTTC. Its translation: CASSWTGYEQYF.

The chain links TRBV12-5 to TRBJ2-1; the match to TRBD1 covers 9 bases. The CDR3 sequence is 16 residues long. With 2 bases clipped from V and 4 bases from J, the junction kept 6 bases outside the gene matches. Germline V gene sequence: CDR1 LGHNT, CDR2 FRNRAP. The CDR3 spells CASGLTRQGGYNEQFF. CDR3 DNA: TGTGCTAGTGGTTTGACCAGACAGGGGGGGTACAATGAGCAGTTCTTC.

This chain uses TRBV19 with TRBJ1-5; TRBD1 agrees at 7 bases. The CDR3 runs to 16 residues. V shed 6 bases, J shed 1 base, and the junction held 9 bases outside the gene matches. Germline V gives CDR1 LNHDA, CDR2 SQIVND (reference sequence). DNA of the CDR3: TGTGCCAGTAGCCCTGGCGGGACAGTCAGCAATCAGCCCCAGCATTTT. This sequence encodes CASSPGGTVSNQPQHF.

The table lists this clone with a few counts. The CDR3 loop is CASRPGTVNTGELFF. In DNA form, the CDR3 reads TGTGCCAGCAGGCCTGGGACAGTTAACACCGGGGAGCTGTTTTTT. V usage is TRBV5-4 and J usage is TRBJ2-2, with 7 bases that match TRBD1. The germline V gene encodes CDR1 SGHNT and CDR2 YYREEE (reference sequence). J gave up 2 bases and V 5 bases, and 6 bases lay outside the gene matches. The CDR3 length is 15 residues.

The V call is TRBV29-1, the J call TRBJ2-2; D is unclear. The CDR3 is 11 amino acids. Germline values: CDR1 SQVTM, CDR2 ANQGSEA. The V and J ends lost 7 bases and 1 base respectively, with 4 bases between them. CDR3 sequence (DNA): TGCAGCGCTCAGAACACCGGGGAGCTGTTTTTT. It translates to CSAQNTGELFF.

This clone was detected a few times. The V gene is TRBV15, the J gene TRBJ1-5; D possibly corresponds to TRBD1 (5 bases). The CDR3 has 15 residues. Germline assignment: CDR1 LNHNV and CDR2 YYDKDF (reference sequence). Trimming stripped 0 bases from V and 3 bases from J, with 9 bases between. CDR3 residues: CATSRDKGNNQPQHF. In DNA, the CDR3 is TGTGCCACCAGCAGAGATAAGGGGAACAATCAGCCCCAGCATTTT.